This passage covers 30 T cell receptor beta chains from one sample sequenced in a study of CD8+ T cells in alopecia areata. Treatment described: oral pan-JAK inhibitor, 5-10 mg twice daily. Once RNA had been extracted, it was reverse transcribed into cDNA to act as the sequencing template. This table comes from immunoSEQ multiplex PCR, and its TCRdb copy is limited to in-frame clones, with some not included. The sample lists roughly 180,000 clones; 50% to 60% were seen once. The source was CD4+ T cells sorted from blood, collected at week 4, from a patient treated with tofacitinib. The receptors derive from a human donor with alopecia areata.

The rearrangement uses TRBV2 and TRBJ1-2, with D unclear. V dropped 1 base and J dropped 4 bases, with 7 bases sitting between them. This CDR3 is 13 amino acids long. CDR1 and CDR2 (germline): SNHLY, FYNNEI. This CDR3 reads CASSEGLSYGYTF. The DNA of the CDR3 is TGTGCCAGCAGTGAAGGACTGAGCTATGGCTACACCTTC.

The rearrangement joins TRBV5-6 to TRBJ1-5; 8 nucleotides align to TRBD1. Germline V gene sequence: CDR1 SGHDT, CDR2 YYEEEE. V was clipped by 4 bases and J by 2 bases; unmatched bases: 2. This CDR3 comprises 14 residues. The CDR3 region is CASSGGQGNQPQHF. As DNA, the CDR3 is TGTGCCAGCAGCGGGGGACAGGGCAATCAGCCCCAGCATTTT.

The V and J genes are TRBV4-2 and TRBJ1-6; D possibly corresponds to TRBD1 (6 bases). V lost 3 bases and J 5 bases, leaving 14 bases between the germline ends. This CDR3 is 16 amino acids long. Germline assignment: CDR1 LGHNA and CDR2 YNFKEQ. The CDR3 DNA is TGTGCCAGCAGCCAGGTTCTAGGGGGAGATAATTCACCCCTCCACTTT. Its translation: CASSQVLGGDNSPLHF.

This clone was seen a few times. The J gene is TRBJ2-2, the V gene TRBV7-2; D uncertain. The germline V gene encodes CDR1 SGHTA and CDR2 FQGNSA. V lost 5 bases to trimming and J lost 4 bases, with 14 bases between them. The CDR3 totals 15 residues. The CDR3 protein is CASSRNFRATGELFF. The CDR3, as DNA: TGTGCCAGCAGCCGAAACTTTAGGGCCACCGGGGAGCTGTTTTTT.

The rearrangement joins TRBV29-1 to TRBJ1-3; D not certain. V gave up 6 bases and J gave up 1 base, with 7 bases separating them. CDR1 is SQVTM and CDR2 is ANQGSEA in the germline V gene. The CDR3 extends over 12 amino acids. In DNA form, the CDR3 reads TGCAGCGTGGGGATGTCTGGAAACACCATATATTTT. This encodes CSVGMSGNTIYF.

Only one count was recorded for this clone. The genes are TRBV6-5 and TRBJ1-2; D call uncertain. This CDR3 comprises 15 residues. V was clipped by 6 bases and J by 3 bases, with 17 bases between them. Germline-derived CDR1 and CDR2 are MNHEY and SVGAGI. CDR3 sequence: CASSSPARVHYGYTF. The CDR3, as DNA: TGTGCCAGCAGCTCCCCGGCGCGGGTTCACTATGGCTACACCTTC.

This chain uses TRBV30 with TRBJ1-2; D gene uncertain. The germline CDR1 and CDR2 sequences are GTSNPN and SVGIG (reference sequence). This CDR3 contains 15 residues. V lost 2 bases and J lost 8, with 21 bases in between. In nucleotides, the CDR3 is TGTGCCTGGAGTACTCCCCGGCCGGTGATTGAGGGCTACACCTTC. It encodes CAWSTPRPVIEGYTF.

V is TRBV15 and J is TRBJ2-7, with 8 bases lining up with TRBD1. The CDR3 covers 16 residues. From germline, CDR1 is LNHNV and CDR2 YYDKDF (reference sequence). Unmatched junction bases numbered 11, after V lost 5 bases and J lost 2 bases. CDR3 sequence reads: CATSLGQGAPTYEQYF. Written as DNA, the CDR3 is TGTGCCACCAGCTTAGGGCAGGGGGCTCCCACCTACGAGCAGTACTTC.

CDR3 sequence (DNA): TGTGCCAGCAGCCCGCCTCCGGGCGGGGCCGGCGGGACCCAGTACTTC. Amino acids: CASSPPPGGAGGTQYF. The chain uses TRBV7-9 and TRBJ2-5; maybe TRBD2 (6 bases). The ends were cut back, 5 bases at V and 7 bases at J, with 23 bases in the middle. The CDR3 runs to 16 residues. Germline CDR1 SEHNR, CDR2 FQNEAQ (reference sequence).

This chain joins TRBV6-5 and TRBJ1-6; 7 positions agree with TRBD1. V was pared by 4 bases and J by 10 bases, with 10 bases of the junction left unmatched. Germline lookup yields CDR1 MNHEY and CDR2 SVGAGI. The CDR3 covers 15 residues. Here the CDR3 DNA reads TGTGCCAGCAGTTCCGAACCGGGACAGACCTCACCCCTCCACTTT. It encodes CASSSEPGQTSPLHF.

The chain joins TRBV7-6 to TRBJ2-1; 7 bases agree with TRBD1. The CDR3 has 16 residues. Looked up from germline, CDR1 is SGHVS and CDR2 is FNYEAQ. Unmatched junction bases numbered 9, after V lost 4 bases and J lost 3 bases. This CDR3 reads CASSSYTGADYNEQFF. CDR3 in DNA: TGTGCCAGCAGCTCCTATACAGGGGCCGACTACAATGAGCAGTTCTTC. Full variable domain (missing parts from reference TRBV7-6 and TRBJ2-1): GAGVSQSPRYKVTKRGQDVALRCDPISGHVSLYWYRQALGQGPEFLTYFNYEAQQDKSGLPNDRFSAERPEGSISTLTIQRTEQRDSAMYRCASSSYTGADYNEQFFGPGTRLTVL.

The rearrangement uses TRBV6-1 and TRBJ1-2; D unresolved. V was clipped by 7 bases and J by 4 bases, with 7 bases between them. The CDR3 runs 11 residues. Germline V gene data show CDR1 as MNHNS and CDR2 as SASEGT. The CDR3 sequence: CASMRAYGYTF. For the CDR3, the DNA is TGTGCCAGCATGAGGGCCTATGGCTACACCTTC.

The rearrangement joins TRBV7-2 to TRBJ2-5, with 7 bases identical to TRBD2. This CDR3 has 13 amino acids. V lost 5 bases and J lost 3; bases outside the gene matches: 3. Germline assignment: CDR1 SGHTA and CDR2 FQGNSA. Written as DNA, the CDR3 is TGTGCCAGCAGCCCTGGGAGGGAAGAGACCCAGTACTTC. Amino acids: CASSPGREETQYF.

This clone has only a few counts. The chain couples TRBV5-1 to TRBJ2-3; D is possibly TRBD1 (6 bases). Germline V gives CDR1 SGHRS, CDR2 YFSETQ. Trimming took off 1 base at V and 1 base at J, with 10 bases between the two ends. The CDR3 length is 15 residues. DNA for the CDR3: TGCGCCAGCAGCTTGATGGCAGGGGGCACAGATACGCAGTATTTT. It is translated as CASSLMAGGTDTQYF.

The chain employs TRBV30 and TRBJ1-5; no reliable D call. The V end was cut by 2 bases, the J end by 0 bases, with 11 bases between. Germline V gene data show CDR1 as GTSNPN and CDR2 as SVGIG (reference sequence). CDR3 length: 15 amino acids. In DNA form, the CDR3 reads TGTGCCTGGAGTCGATCACCCCATAGCAATCAGCCCCAGCATTTT. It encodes CAWSRSPHSNQPQHF.

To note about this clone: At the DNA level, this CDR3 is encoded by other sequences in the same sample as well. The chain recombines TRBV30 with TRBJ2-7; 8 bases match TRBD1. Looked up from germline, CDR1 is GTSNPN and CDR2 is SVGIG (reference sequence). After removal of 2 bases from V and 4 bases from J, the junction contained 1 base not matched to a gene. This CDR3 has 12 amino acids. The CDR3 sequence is CAWSRQGYEQYF. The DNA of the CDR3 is TGTGCCTGGAGTCGACAGGGGTACGAGCAGTACTTC. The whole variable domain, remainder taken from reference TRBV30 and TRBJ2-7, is SQTIHQWPATLVQPVGSPLSLECTVEGTSNPNLYWYRQAAGRGLQLLFYSVGIGQISSEVPQNLSASRPQDRQFILSSKKLLLSDSGFYLCAWSRQGYEQYFGPGTRLTVT.

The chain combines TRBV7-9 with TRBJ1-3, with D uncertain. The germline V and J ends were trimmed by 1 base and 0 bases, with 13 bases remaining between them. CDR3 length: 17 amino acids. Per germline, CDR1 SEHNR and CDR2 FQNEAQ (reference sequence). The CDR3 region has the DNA TGTGCCAGCAGCTTAGTTGTAGGGCCCGACTCTGGAAACACCATATATTTT. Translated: CASSLVVGPDSGNTIYF.

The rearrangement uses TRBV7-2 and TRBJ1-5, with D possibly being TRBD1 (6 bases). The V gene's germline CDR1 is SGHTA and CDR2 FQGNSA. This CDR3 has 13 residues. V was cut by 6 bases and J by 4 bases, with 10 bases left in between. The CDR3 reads CASREGENQPQHF. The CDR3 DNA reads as TGTGCCAGCAGAGAGGGGGAAAATCAGCCCCAGCATTTT.

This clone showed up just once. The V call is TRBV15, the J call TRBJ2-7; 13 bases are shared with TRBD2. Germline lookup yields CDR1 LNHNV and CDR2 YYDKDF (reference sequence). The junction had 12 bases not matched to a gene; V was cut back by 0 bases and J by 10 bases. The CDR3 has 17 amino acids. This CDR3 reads CATSRDPPRTSGGRQYF. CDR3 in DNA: TGTGCCACCAGCAGAGATCCCCCCCGGACTAGCGGGGGACGCCAGTACTTC. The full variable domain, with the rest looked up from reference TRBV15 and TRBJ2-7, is DAMVIQNPRYQVTQFGKPVTLSCSQTLNHNVMYWYQQKSSQAPKLLFHYYDKDFNNEADTPDNFQSRRPNTSFCFLDIRSPGLGDTAMYLCATSRDPPRTSGGRQYFGPGTRLTVT.

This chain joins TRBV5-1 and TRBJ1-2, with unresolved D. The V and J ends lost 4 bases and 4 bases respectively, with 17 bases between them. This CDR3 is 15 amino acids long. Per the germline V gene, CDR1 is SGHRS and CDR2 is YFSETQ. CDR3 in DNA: TGCGCCAGCAGCCACGAGCGGGGAGAGAGCTATGGCTACACCTTC. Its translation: CASSHERGESYGYTF.

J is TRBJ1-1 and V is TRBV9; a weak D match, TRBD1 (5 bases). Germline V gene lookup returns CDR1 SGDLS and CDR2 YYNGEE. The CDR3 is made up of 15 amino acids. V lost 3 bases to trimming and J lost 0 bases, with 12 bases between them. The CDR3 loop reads CASSGGGVLNTEAFF. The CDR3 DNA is TGTGCCAGCAGCGGGGGCGGGGTGCTGAACACTGAAGCTTTCTTT.

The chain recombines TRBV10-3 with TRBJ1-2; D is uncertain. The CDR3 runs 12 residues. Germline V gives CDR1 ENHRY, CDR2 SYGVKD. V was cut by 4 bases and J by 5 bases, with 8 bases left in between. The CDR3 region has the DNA TGTGCCATCAGTGGCGAGCTGTATGGCTACACCTTC. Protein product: CAISGELYGYTF.

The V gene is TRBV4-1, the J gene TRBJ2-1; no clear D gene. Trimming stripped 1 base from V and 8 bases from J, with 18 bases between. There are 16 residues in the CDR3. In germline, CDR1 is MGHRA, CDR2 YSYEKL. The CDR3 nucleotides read TGCGCCAGCAGCCAAGGCTTAACACGGGTGGTAGATGAGCAGTTCTTC. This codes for CASSQGLTRVVDEQFF.

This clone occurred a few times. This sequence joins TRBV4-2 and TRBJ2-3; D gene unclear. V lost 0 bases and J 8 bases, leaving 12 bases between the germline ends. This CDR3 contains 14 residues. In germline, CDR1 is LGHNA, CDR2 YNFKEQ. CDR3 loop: CASSQEVLLGTQYF. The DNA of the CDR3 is TGTGCCAGCAGCCAAGAGGTTCTTCTGGGTACGCAGTATTTT.

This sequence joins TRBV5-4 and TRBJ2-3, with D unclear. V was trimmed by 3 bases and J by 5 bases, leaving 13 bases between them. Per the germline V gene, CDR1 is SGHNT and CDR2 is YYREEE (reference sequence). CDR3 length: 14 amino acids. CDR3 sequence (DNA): TGTGCCAGCAGCTCGCGAAATCAAGTAGATACGCAGTATTTT. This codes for CASSSRNQVDTQYF.

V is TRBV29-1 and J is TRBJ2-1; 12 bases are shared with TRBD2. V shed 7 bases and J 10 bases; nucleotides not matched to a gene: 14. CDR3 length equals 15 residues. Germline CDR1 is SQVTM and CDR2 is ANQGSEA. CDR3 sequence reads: CSARPSGGAIGEQFF. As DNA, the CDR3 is TGCAGCGCCCGACCTAGCGGGGGGGCGATTGGGGAGCAGTTCTTC.

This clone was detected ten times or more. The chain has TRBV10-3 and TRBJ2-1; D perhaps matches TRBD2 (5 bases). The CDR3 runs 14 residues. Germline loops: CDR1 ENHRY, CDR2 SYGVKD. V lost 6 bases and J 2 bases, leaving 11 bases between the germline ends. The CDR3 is CAIRSSEPYNEQFF. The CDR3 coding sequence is TGTGCCATCAGGAGTAGCGAGCCCTACAATGAGCAGTTCTTC.

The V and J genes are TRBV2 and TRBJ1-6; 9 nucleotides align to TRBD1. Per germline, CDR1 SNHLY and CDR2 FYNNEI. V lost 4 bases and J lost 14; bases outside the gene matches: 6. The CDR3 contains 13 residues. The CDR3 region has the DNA TGTGCCAGCAGTGCGGACAGGGGTTCGGCCCTCCACTTT. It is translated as CASSADRGSALHF. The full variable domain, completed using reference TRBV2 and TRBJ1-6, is EPEVTQTPSHQVTQMGQEVILRCVPISNHLYFYWYRQILGQKVEFLVSFYNNEISEKSEIFDDQFSVERPDGSNFTLKIRSTKLEDSAMYFCASSADRGSALHFGNGTRLTVT.

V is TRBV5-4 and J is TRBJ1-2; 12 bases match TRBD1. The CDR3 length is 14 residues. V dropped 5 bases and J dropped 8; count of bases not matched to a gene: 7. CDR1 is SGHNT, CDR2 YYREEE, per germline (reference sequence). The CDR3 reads CASSRDRGLEGYTF. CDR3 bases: TGTGCCAGCAGTAGGGACAGGGGGCTGGAGGGCTACACCTTC.

The CDR3 region is CSVEEVGPGQETQYF. The CDR3 DNA follows: TGCAGCGTTGAAGAAGTGGGGCCGGGGCAAGAGACCCAGTACTTC. V is TRBV29-1 and J is TRBJ2-5; D tentatively fits TRBD1 or TRBD2 (5 bases each). The CDR3 has 15 amino acids. Germline V gene sequence: CDR1 SQVTM, CDR2 ANQGSEA. The ends were cut back, 0 bases at V and 2 bases at J, with 13 bases in the middle.